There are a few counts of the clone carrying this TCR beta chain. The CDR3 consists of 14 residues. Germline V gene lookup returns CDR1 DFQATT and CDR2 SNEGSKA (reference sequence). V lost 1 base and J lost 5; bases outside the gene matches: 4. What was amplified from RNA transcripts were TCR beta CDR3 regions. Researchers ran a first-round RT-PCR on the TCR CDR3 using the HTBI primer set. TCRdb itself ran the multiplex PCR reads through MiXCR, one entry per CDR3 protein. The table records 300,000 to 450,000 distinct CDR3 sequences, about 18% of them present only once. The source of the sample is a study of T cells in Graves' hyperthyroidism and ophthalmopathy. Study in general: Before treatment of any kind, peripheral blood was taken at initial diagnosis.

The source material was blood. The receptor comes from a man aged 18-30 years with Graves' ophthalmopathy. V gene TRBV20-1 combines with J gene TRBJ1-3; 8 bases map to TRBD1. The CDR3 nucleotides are TGCAGTGCTAGAGGACAGGGGATCAGAAACACCATATATTTT. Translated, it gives CSARGQGIRNTIYF.